These 20 T cell receptor beta chains share one sample of origin, sequenced in a study of T-cell memory formation after mild COVID-19. Using its own MiXCR run on the 5' RACE reads, TCRdb lists one record per CDR3 protein. The data show approximately 210,000 distinct CDR3 sequences, around 16% seen once. Source material: PBMCs or a T cell subset sorted from them (not recorded which). These receptors originate from an adult woman who had mild COVID-19 (a few samples of this study predate the infection). Cell type and time point are not known.

This chain uses TRBV4-1 with TRBJ2-5; the match to TRBD2 covers 14 bases. V shed 1 base and J 5 bases; nucleotides not matched to a gene: 0. Germline CDR1 is MGHRA and CDR2 is YSYEKL. This CDR3 region has 15 residues. The DNA of the CDR3 is TGCGCCAGCAGCCAAGGGACTAGCGGGAGGGAGACCCAGTACTTC. It codes for CASSQGTSGRETQYF.

In its sample, this clonotype was seen a few times. The J gene is TRBJ1-1, the V gene TRBV3-1; D unclear. Per the germline V gene, CDR1 is LGHDT and CDR2 is YNNKEL (reference sequence). The CDR3 spans 13 residues. Trimming left V 1 base short and J 4 bases short, with 7 bases between. The CDR3 DNA is TGTGCCAGCAGCCAAGTTTTATCCACTGAAGCTTTCTTT. Amino acid sequence: CASSQVLSTEAFF.

The genes are TRBV5-1 and TRBJ1-1; the D is unclear. Germline V gene data show CDR1 as SGHRS and CDR2 as YFSETQ. The CDR3 has 14 amino acids. V dropped 5 bases and J dropped 4 bases, with 15 bases sitting between them. The CDR3 loop reads CASRRASVGTEAFF. In nucleotides, the CDR3 is TGCGCCAGCAGAAGGGCGTCAGTCGGCACTGAAGCTTTCTTT.

Written as DNA, the CDR3 is TGTGCCAGCAGCCCATCTGCTGGGGCCAACGTCCTGACTTTC. Its protein product is CASSPSAGANVLTF. The chain carries TRBV7-8 and TRBJ2-6; D gene uncertain. CDR1 SGHVS and CDR2 FQNEAQ come from the germline V gene. There are 14 residues in the CDR3. V was cut by 5 bases and J by 2 bases, with 7 bases left in between.

This clonotype was found many times. The chain joins TRBV12-3 or TRBV12-4 to TRBJ1-2; D ambiguous. Trimming cost V 1 base and J 0 bases, with 9 bases left between them. The CDR3 length is 15 residues. The CDR3 region has the DNA TGTGCCAGCAGTTTAGATCTCCGAGCTAACTATGGCTACACCTTC. It specifies CASSLDLRANYGYTF.

The V call is TRBV9, the J call TRBJ2-5; D ambiguous. This CDR3 is built from 14 residues. Germline V lookup: CDR1 SGDLS, CDR2 YYNGEE. Trimming shortened V by 4 bases and J by 5 bases, and 15 bases separated the two germline ends. CDR3 bases: TGTGCCAGCAGCCCCCGCCCTCTTGGGGAGACCCAGTACTTC. This translates into CASSPRPLGETQYF.

The V call is TRBV18, the J call TRBJ1-1; D is undetermined. This CDR3 has 14 residues. The V end lost 3 bases, the J end lost 3 bases, and 11 bases lay between the germline ends. CDR1 KGHSH and CDR2 LQKENI come from the germline V gene. CDR3 protein: CASSPRPQYTEAFF. The CDR3 nucleotides read TGTGCCAGCTCACCCCGACCCCAATACACTGAAGCTTTCTTT.

This clonotype was observed a few times. The V and J genes are TRBV7-2 and TRBJ1-2; D gene uncertain. Germline V lookup: CDR1 SGHTA, CDR2 FQGNSA. The CDR3 is 13 residues long. V lost 1 base and J 7 bases, leaving 10 bases between the germline ends. The DNA of the CDR3 is TGTGCCAGCAGCTTAGAGGGTATGGGTGGCTACACCTTC. This codes for CASSLEGMGGYTF.

In this sample, this clonotype turned up a few times. The CDR3 DNA follows: TGTGCCAGCAGCTTAACGGGGTTGAGTGGGAGGCAGCAGTTCTTC. Translating gives CASSLTGLSGRQQFF. The genes are TRBV7-3 and TRBJ2-1, with D perhaps TRBD2 (6 bases). V lost 0 bases to trimming and J lost 11 bases, with 17 bases between them. The germline V gene has CDR1 SGHTA and CDR2 FQGTGA. This CDR3 has 15 residues. Filled out from reference TRBV7-3 and TRBJ2-1, the complete variable domain reads GAGVSQTPSNKVTEKGKYVELRCDPISGHTALYWYRQSLGQGPEFLIYFQGTGAADDSGLPNDRFFAVRPEGSVSTLKIQRTERGDSAVYLCASSLTGLSGRQQFFGPGTRLTVL.

CDR3 nucleotide sequence: TGTGCCAGCAGCCTACAAGCAGGGGGTGGCACTGAAGCTTTCTTT. Translating it yields CASSLQAGGGTEAFF. V usage is TRBV6-2 or TRBV6-3 and J usage is TRBJ1-1; 7 bases map to TRBD1. This CDR3 is built from 15 residues. Trimming removed 6 bases from V and 4 bases from J; junction bases left unmatched: 11. CDR1 is MNHEY and CDR2 is SVGEGT in the germline V gene.

This clonotype was detected a few times. The chain employs TRBV28 and TRBJ1-5; possible D gene TRBD1, 6 bases. The CDR3 is made up of 18 amino acids. The germline gives CDR1 MDHEN, CDR2 SYDVKM. Trimming cost V 5 bases and J 2 bases, with 22 bases left between them. CDR3 loop: CASSPPLQGGNGNQPQHF. CDR3 DNA: TGTGCCAGCAGTCCCCCATTACAGGGAGGGAATGGCAATCAGCCCCAGCATTTT.

At least ten counts were recorded for this clonotype. This chain uses TRBV24-1 with TRBJ2-1; 8 bases match TRBD2. J gave up 0 bases and V 6 bases, and 6 bases lay outside the gene matches. The CDR3 consists of 16 residues. Germline V gene sequence: CDR1 KGHDR, CDR2 SFDVKD. This CDR3 is CATSNSGTSSYNEQFF. The CDR3 nucleotides are TGTGCCACCAGTAATAGCGGGACAAGCTCCTACAATGAGCAGTTCTTC.

This clonotype was seen only a few times. The chain employs TRBV29-1 and TRBJ1-3; no firm D call. Germline CDR1 is SQVTM and CDR2 is ANQGSEA. The CDR3 spans 13 residues. The ends were cut back, 6 bases at V and 0 bases at J, with 9 bases in the middle. CDR3 residues: CSVRHFSGNTIYF. The CDR3 DNA is TGCAGCGTGAGACATTTCTCTGGAAACACCATATATTTT.

This chain uses TRBV30 with TRBJ2-3, with D possibly called TRBD1 or TRBD2 (6 bases each). The CDR3 runs 13 residues. V was shortened by 0 bases and J by 3 bases, with 7 bases between the two germline ends. CDR1 is GTSNPN, CDR2 SVGIG, per germline (reference sequence). CDR3 sequence: CAWSVGGTDTQYF. The CDR3 bases are TGTGCCTGGAGTGTAGGGGGGACAGATACGCAGTATTTT.

This clonotype was found a few times. V gene TRBV18 combines with J gene TRBJ1-2, with D uncertain. Looked up from germline, CDR1 is KGHSH and CDR2 is LQKENI. The CDR3 loop spans 14 amino acids. V lost 3 bases and J lost 3, with 11 bases in between. The CDR3 DNA reads as TGTGCCAGCTCACCGGACGGCAGATACTATGGCTACACCTTC. Protein product: CASSPDGRYYGYTF.

The table lists this clonotype with a few counts. V and J are TRBV7-9 and TRBJ2-7; the D call may be TRBD1 or TRBD2 (5 bases each). This CDR3 is 13 amino acids long. CDR1 and CDR2 (germline): SEHNR, FQNEAQ (reference sequence). V was cut by 5 bases and J by 6 bases, with 14 bases left in between. The CDR3 protein is CASSRDPLREQYF. The CDR3 bases are TGTGCCAGCAGCCGGGACCCCCTGCGCGAGCAGTACTTC.

In its sample, this clonotype was seen a few times. The chain employs TRBV3-1 and TRBJ2-2, with D perhaps matching TRBD1 or TRBD2 (6 bases each). V gave up 4 bases and J gave up 1 base, with 19 bases separating them. The CDR3 extends over 18 amino acids. Germline V CDR1 and CDR2: LGHDT, YNNKEL (reference sequence). The CDR3 loop is CASSPAGWGAGNTGELFF. The DNA for the CDR3 is TGTGCCAGCAGCCCCGCCGGTTGGGGGGCGGGGAACACCGGGGAGCTGTTTTTT.

This clonotype came up a few times. The V gene is TRBV5-5, the J gene TRBJ1-1, with D possibly TRBD1 on 6 matching bases. The CDR3 runs to 13 residues. The V gene lost 5 bases and the J gene lost 0 bases, with 8 bases spanning the gap. Germline CDR1 and CDR2: SGHKS and YYEKEE (reference sequence). CDR3 sequence reads: CASRSGVNTEAFF. The CDR3 nucleotides read TGTGCCAGCAGGTCAGGGGTGAACACTGAAGCTTTCTTT.

This clonotype occurred a few times. The chain recombines TRBV5-1 with TRBJ1-3, with TRBD1 as a possible D gene (5 bases). This CDR3 is 16 amino acids long. CDR1 SGHRS and CDR2 YFSETQ come from the germline V gene. V lost 2 bases and J lost 0, with 12 bases in between. CDR3 amino acids: CASSLGGADSGNTIYF. CDR3 bases: TGCGCCAGCAGCTTAGGTGGGGCAGACTCTGGAAACACCATATATTTT.

This clonotype was picked up a small number of times. V gene TRBV5-6 combines with J gene TRBJ2-5, with 9 bases matching TRBD2. The CDR3 length is 15 residues. The ends lost 1 base at V and 5 bases at J; junction bases unmatched: 6. CDR1 is SGHDT, CDR2 YYEEEE, per germline. The CDR3 DNA reads as TGTGCCAGCAGCTTGTTAGCGGGGGTGAAGGAGACCCAGTACTTC. It is translated as CASSLLAGVKETQYF.